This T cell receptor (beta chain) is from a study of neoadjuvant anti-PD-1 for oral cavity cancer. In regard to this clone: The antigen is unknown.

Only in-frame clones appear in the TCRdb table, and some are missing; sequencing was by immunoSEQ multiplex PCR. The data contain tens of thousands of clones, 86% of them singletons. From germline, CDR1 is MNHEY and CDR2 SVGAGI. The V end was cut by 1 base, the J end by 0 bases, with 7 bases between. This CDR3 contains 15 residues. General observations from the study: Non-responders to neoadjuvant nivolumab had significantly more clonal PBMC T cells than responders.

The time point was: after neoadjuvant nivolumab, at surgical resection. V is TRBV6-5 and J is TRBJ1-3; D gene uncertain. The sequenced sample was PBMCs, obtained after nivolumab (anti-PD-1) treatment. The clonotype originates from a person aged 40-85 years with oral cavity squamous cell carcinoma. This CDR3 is CASSYYSNSGNTIYF. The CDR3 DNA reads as TGTGCCAGCAGTTACTACTCCAACTCTGGAAACACCATATATTTT.